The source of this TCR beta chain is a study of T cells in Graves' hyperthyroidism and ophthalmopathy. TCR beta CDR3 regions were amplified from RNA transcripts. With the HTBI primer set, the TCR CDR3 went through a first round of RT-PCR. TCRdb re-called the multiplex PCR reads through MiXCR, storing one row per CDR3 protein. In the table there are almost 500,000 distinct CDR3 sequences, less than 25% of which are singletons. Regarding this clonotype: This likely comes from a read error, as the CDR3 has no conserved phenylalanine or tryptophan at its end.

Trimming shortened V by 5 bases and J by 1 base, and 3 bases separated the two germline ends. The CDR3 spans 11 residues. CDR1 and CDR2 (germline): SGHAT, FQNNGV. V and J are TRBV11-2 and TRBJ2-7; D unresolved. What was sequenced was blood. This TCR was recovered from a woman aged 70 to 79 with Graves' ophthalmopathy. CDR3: CASSASYEQYL. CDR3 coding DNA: TGTGCCAGCAGCGCATCCTACGAGCAGTACCTC.